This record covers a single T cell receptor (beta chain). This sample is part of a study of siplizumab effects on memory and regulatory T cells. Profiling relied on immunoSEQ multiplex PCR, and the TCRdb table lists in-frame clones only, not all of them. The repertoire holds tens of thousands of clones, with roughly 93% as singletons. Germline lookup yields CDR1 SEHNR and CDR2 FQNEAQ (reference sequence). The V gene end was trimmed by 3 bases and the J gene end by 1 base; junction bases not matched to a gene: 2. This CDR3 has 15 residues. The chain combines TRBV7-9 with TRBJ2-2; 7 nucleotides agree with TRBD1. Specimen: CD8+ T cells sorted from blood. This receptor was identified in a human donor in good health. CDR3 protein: CASSFRTGNTGELFF. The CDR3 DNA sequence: TGTGCCAGCAGCTTTAGGACAGGGAACACCGGGGAGCTGTTTTTT. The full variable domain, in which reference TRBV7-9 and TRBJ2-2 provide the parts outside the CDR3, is DTGVSQNPRHKITKRGQNVTFRCDPISEHNRLYWYRQTLGQGPEFLTYFQNEAQLEKSRLLSDRFSAERPKGSFSTLEIQRTEQGDSAMYLCASSFRTGNTGELFFGEGSRLTVL.